Presented here are 3 T cell receptor beta chains from one specimen sequenced in a study of T-cell memory formation after mild COVID-19. MiXCR, run by TCRdb on the 5' RACE reads, gives a single entry per CDR3 protein. This repertoire shows approximately 250,000 distinct CDR3 sequences, under 20% found once; its top ten account for approximately 23%. The sequenced sample was PBMCs or a T cell subset sorted from them (not recorded which). These receptor sequences come from a man younger than 35 who had mild COVID-19 (a few samples of this study predate the infection). Cell type and time point are not known.

The gene calls are TRBV7-9 and TRBJ1-1; D not resolved. This CDR3 region has 10 residues. With 6 bases removed from V and 8 bases from J, the gap between germline ends came to 7 bases. CDR1 SEHNR and CDR2 FQNEAQ come from the germline V gene (reference sequence). The CDR3 loop reads CASRMMEAFF. CDR3 nucleotides: TGTGCCAGCAGGATGATGGAAGCTTTCTTT. Combining the CDR3 with reference TRBV7-9 and TRBJ1-1 gives the whole variable domain DTGVSQNPRHKITKRGQNVTFRCDPISEHNRLYWYRQTLGQGPEFLTYFQNEAQLEKSRLLSDRFSAERPKGSFSTLEIQRTEQGDSAMYLCASRMMEAFFGQGTRLTVV.

The rearrangement joins TRBV6-5 to TRBJ2-1; D perhaps matches TRBD1 (6 bases). The CDR3 is 17 residues long. The germline V and J ends were trimmed by 2 bases and 0 bases, with 14 bases remaining between them. Germline loops: CDR1 MNHEY, CDR2 SVGAGI. The CDR3, as DNA: TGTGCCAGCAGTTACGAATGGGCGGACAGCTCCTACAATGAGCAGTTCTTC. Amino acid sequence: CASSYEWADSSYNEQFF.

This clonotype was observed a few times. This chain joins TRBV29-1 and TRBJ2-3; 8 bases fit TRBD2. Germline V gives CDR1 SQVTM, CDR2 ANQGSEA. Germline trimming cut 1 base from V and 0 bases from J; bases unmatched to any gene: 9. This CDR3 is 17 amino acids long. The DNA of the CDR3 is TGCAGCGTTGAAGGTATCGAGCGGGGGCTTAGCACAGATACGCAGTATTTT. This translates into CSVEGIERGLSTDTQYF.